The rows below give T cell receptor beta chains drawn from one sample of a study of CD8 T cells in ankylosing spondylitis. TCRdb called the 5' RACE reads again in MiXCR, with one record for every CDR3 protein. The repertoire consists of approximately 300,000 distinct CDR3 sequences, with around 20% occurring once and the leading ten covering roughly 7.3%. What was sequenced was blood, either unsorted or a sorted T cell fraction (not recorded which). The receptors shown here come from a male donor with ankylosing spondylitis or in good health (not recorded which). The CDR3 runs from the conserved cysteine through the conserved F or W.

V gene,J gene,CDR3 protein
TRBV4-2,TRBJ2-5,CASSQDPVQETQYF
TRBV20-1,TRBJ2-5,CSASSSGREETQYF
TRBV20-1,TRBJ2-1,CSARVAGSSYNEQFF
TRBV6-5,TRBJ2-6,CASRLQGVAGANVLTF
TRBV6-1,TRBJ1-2,CASSVQTLANYGYTF
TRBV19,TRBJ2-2,CASSSHSNTGELFF
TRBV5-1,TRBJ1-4,CASSPVGATNEKLFF
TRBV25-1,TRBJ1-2,CASSTRDSNVYTF
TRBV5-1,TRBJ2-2,CASSLASDTGGELFF
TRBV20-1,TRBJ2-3,CSAPSGGAGDTQYF
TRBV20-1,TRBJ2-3,CSARRGNPTDTQYF
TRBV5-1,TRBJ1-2,CASSDGNYGYTF
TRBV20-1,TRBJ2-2,CSAGGTGYTGELFF
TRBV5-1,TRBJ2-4,CASSLRQGIDIQYF
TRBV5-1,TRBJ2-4,CASSPDGRIQYF